This is a list of T cell receptor beta chains from one sample in a study of cytomegalovirus exposure and HLA in healthy donors. The table came from immunoSEQ multiplex PCR; TCRdb's copy has only in-frame clones and leaves some out. The data contain 150,000 to 200,000 clones, under 80% of them seen just once; the ten biggest clones take up around 2.3%. Source material: PBMCs. The receptors come from a woman aged 30 to 39 in good health and CMV-seropositive. Both conserved end residues are part of each CDR3. Each record gives: D gene, J gene, clone size, V gene, CDR3 DNA, CDR3 protein. D genes are given only for firm matches. Some rows mark clone size as missing; the rest say once, few, many or name a class of expanded clone.

d_call: NA
j_call: TRBJ2-2
clone_size: NA
v_call: TRBV29-1
cdr3_nt: TGCAGCGTCCCGGGACTCTTTAACACCGGGGAGCTGTTTTTT
cdr3_aa: CSVPGLFNTGELFF

d_call: NA
j_call: TRBJ2-3
clone_size: NA
v_call: TRBV6-4
cdr3_nt: TGTGCCAGCAGCTCGGGCGGGGGCTCCCCCGGTACGCAGTATTTT
cdr3_aa: CASSSGGGSPGTQYF

d_call: TRBD2
j_call: TRBJ2-3
clone_size: few
v_call: TRBV11-3
cdr3_nt: TGTGCCAGCAGCTTTACGGGTCGACTAGCGGGGTCTTCAGATACGCAGTATTTT
cdr3_aa: CASSFTGRLAGSSDTQYF

d_call: NA
j_call: TRBJ2-2
clone_size: NA
v_call: TRBV5-1
cdr3_nt: TGCGCCAGCGGGGCTCTCACGAACACCGGGGAGCTGTTTTTT
cdr3_aa: CASGALTNTGELFF

d_call: TRBD1
j_call: TRBJ2-7
clone_size: NA
v_call: TRBV27
cdr3_nt: TGTGCCAGCAGTCCCAGTCCGGGACAGGGGGTCTTTGAGCAGTACTTC
cdr3_aa: CASSPSPGQGVFEQYF

d_call: NA
j_call: TRBJ2-7
clone_size: NA
v_call: TRBV7-9
cdr3_nt: TGTGCCAGCAGCTTTGCGGACGAGCAGTACTTC
cdr3_aa: CASSFADEQYF

d_call: TRBD2
j_call: TRBJ2-7
clone_size: NA
v_call: TRBV5-5
cdr3_nt: TGTGCCAGCAGCTTGGCCGGGACTAGCTTCTACGAGCAGTACTTC
cdr3_aa: CASSLAGTSFYEQYF

d_call: TRBD1
j_call: TRBJ2-7
clone_size: few
v_call: TRBV2
cdr3_nt: TGTGCCAGCAGGCCTCCGGGACAGGGCCGATACGAGCAGTACTTC
cdr3_aa: CASRPPGQGRYEQYF

d_call: NA
j_call: TRBJ2-1
clone_size: once
v_call: TRBV5-6
cdr3_nt: TGTGCCAGCAGCGCAAAATTTGACAGGAGCTATGAGCAGTTCTTC
cdr3_aa: CASSAKFDRSYEQFF

d_call: TRBD1
j_call: TRBJ1-2
clone_size: NA
v_call: TRBV13
cdr3_nt: TGTGCCAGCAGCTTAGACAGGGGTAACTATGGCTACACCTTC
cdr3_aa: CASSLDRGNYGYTF

d_call: TRBD2
j_call: TRBJ2-7
clone_size: once
v_call: TRBV18
cdr3_nt: TGTGCCAGCTCACCAGGGAGCGGGGCCTACGAGCAGTACTTC
cdr3_aa: CASSPGSGAYEQYF